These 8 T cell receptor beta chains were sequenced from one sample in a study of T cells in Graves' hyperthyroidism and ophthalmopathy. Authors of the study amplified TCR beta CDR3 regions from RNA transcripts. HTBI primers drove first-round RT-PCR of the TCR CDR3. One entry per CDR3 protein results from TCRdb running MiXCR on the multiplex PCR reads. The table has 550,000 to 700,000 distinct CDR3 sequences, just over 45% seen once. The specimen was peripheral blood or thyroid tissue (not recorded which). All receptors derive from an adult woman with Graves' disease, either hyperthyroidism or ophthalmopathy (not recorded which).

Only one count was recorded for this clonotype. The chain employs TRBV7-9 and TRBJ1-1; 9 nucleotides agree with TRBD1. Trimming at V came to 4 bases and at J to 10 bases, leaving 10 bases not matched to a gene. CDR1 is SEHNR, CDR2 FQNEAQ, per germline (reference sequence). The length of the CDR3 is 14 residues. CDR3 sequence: CASSSGGQGYGAFF. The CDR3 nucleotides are TGTGCCAGCAGCTCAGGGGGACAGGGTTATGGAGCTTTCTTT.

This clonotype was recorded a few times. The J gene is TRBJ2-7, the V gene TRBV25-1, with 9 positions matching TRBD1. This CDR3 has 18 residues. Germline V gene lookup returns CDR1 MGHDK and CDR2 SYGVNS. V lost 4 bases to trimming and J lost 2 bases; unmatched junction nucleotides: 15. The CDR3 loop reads CASSAQPGQGKGAYEQYF. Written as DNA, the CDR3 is TGTGCCAGCAGTGCTCAGCCGGGACAGGGAAAAGGGGCCTACGAGCAGTACTTC.

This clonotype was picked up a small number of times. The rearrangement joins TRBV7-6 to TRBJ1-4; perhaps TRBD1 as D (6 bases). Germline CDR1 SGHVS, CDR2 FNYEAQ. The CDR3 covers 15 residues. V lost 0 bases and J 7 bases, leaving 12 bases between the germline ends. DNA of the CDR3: TGTGCCAGCAGCTTAGCCGGGGGGCTTGGTGAAAAACTGTTTTTT. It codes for CASSLAGGLGEKLFF.

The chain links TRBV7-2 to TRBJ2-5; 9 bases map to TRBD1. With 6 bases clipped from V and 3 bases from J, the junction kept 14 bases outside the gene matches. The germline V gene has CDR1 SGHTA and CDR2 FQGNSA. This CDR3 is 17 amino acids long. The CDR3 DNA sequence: TGTGCCAGCAGTTGGCCGGGACAGGGAAACAGCAAAGAGACCCAGTACTTC. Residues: CASSWPGQGNSKETQYF.

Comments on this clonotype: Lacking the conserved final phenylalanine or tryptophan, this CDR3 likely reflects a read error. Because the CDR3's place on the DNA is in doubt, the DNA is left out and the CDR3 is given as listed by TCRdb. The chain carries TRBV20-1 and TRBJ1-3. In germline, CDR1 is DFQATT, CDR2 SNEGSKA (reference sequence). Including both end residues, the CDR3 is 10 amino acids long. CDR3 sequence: CSASKAGGYT.

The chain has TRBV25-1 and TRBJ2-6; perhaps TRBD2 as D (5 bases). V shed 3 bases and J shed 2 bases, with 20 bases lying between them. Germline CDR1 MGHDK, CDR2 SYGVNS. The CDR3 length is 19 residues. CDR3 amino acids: CASSEGIGSSGTGANVLTF. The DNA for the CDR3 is TGTGCCAGCAGTGAGGGAATAGGCAGCTCCGGGACTGGGGCCAACGTCCTGACTTTC. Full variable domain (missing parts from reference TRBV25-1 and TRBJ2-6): EADIYQTPRYLVIGTGKKITLECSQTMGHDKMYWYQQDPGMELHLIHYSYGVNSTEKGDLSSESTVSRIRTEHFPLTLESARPSHTSQYLCASSEGIGSSGTGANVLTFGAGSRLTVL.

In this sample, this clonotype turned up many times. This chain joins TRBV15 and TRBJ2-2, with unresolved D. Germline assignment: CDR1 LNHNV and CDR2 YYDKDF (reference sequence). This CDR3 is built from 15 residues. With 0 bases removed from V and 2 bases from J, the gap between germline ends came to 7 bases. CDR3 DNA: TGTGCCACCAGCAGAGATCGGAGTAACACCGGGGAGCTGTTTTTT. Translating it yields CATSRDRSNTGELFF.

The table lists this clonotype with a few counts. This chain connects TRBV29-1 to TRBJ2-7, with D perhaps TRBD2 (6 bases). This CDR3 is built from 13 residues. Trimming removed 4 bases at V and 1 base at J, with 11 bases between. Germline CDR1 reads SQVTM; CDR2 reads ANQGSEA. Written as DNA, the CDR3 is TGCAGCGTTGTTTATGCGGGATCCTACGAGCAGTACTTC. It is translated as CSVVYAGSYEQYF.